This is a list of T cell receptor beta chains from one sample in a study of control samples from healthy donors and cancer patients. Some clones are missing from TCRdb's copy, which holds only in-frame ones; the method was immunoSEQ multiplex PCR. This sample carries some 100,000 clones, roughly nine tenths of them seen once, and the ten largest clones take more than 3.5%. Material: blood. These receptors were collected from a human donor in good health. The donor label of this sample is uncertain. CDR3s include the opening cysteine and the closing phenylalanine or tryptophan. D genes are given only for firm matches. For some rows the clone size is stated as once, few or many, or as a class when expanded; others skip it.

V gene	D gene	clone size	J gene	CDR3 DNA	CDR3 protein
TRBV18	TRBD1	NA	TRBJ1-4	TGTGCCAGCTCACCAGAGACAGGGGGCGCGTATGGTAATGAAAAACTGTTTTTT	CASSPETGGAYGNEKLFF
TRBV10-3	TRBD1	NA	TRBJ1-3	TGTGCCATCATGAGCCGGGACAGGGCCGGAAACACCATATATTTT	CAIMSRDRAGNTIYF
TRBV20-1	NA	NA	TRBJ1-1	TGCAGTAGCAGGGATAACACTGAAGCTTTCTTT	CSSRDNTEAFF
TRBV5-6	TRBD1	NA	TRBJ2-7	TGTGCCAGCAGCAAAGGACAGGGTGGGGGCTACGAGCAGTACTTC	CASSKGQGGGYEQYF
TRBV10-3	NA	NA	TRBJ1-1	TGTGCCATCAGTGAGAGCGGGGGACGGACTGAAGCTTTCTTT	CAISESGGRTEAFF
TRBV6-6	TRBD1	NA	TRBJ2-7	TGTGCCAGCAGTTACGGACAGGGTATAACCTACGAGCAGTACTTC	CASSYGQGITYEQYF
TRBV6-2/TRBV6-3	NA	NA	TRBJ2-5	TGTGCCAGCAGTCTCCCCGAAAAAGAGACCCAGTACTTC	CASSLPEKETQYF
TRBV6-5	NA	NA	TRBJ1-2	TGTGCCAGCAGTTATGGGGCGCAGGGCTACACCTTC	CASSYGAQGYTF
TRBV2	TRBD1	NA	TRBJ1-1	TGTGCCAGCAGCACAGGGGTGAACACTGAAGCTTTCTTT	CASSTGVNTEAFF
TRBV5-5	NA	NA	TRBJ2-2	TGTGCCAGCAGCTTGAGGGTTACCGGGGAGCTGTTTTTT	CASSLRVTGELFF
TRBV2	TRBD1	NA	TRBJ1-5	TGTGCCAGCAGTGCCCCGGGACAGCACTATCAGCCCCAGCATTTT	CASSAPGQHYQPQHF
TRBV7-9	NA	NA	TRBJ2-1	TGTGCCAGCAGCTTAACGGACAGCAATGAGCAGTTCTTC	CASSLTDSNEQFF
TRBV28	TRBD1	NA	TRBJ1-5	TGTGCCAGCAGGTTAACAGGGGAAGACCAGCCCCAGCATTTT	CASRLTGEDQPQHF
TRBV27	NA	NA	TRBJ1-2	TGTGCCAGCAGTTCGGGGGGGCGCCCCAACTATGGCTACACCTTC	CASSSGGRPNYGYTF
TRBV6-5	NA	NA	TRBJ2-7	TGTGCCAGCAGTAAGGGGCCCATCCAGCTATACGAGCAGTACTTC	CASSKGPIQLYEQYF
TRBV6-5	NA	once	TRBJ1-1	TGTGCCAGCAGTTCTGCCGCCGGGGGGAATGCTGAAGCTTTCTTT	CASSSAAGGNAEAFF
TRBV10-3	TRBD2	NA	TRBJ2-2	TGTGCCATCAGCACCGGGACTACGAACACCGGGGAGCTGTTTTTT	CAISTGTTNTGELFF
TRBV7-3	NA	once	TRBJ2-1	TGTGCCAGCAGCTTAACCCCCGGGACTGTTAATGAGCAGTTCTTC	CASSLTPGTVNEQFF
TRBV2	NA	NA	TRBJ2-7	TGTGCCAGCAAACAGACCTACGAGCAGTACTTC	CASKQTYEQYF
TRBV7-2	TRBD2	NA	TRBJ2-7	TGTGCCAGCAGCTTTAGCGGGGGGGCAAACGAGCAGTACTTC	CASSFSGGANEQYF
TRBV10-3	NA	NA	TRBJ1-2	TGTGCCATCAGTGACTCAGCCCCAGCTAACTATGGCTACACCTTC	CAISDSAPANYGYTF
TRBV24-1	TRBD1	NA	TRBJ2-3	TGTGCCACCAGTGATCCCCGACAGGGCTCAGCTACGCAGTATTTT	CATSDPRQGSATQYF
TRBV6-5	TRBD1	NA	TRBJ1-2	TGTGCCAGCAGTACTACCCACAGGGGGCGGAGAGGCTACACCTTC	CASSTTHRGRRGYTF
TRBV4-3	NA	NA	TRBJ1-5	TGCGCCAGCAGCCAAGATATGTGGAGCAATCAGCCCCAGCATTTT	CASSQDMWSNQPQHF
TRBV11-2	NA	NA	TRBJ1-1	TGTGCCAGCACCCCGGTATCAGGAATGAACACTGAAGCTTTCTTT	CASTPVSGMNTEAFF
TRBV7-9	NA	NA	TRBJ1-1	TGTGCCAGCAGCTTAGGGCGGAACACTGAAGCTTTCTTT	CASSLGRNTEAFF
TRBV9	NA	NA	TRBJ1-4	TGTGCCAGCAGCCCCCAGGGAAGTTTCGAAAAACTGTTTTTT	CASSPQGSFEKLFF
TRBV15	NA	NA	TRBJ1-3	TGTGCCACCAGCGGAGACGGGACCCCTGGAAACACCATATATTTT	CATSGDGTPGNTIYF
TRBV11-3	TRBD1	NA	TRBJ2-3	TGTGCCAGCAGCTTTGGGACAGGAGGCACAGATACGCAGTATTTT	CASSFGTGGTDTQYF
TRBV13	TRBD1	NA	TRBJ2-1	TGTGCCAGCAGCCTCGGGACAGGGGCCTACAATGAGCAGTTCTTC	CASSLGTGAYNEQFF
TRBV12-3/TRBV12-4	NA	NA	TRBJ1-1	TGTGCCAGCAGTTTCGAAGTGGGGACTGAAGCTTTCTTT	CASSFEVGTEAFF
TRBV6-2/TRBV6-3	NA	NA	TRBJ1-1	TGTGCCAGCAGTTACTCGATTCCAGTACAGCTTGGAGCTTTCTTT	CASSYSIPVQLGAFF
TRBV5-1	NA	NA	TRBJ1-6	TGCGCCAGCAGCTTGGGGCAGGGGTATAATTCACCCCTCCACTTT	CASSLGQGYNSPLHF